This is a list of T cell receptor beta chains from one sample in a study of T cells in Graves' hyperthyroidism and ophthalmopathy. TCRdb recomputed calls from the multiplex PCR reads with MiXCR, one row per CDR3 protein. The repertoire holds some 270,000 distinct CDR3 sequences, with less than 15% as singletons. Sequenced input: blood. All receptors derive from a woman aged 30 to 39 with Graves' hyperthyroidism that later progressed to Graves' ophthalmopathy. CDR3s include the opening cysteine and the closing phenylalanine or tryptophan. The D gene is left open where the match is weak. Only part of the rows carry a size: once, few, many, or a class if the clone is expanded.

j_gene | d_gene | abundance | v_gene | CDR3aa | CDR3nt
TRBJ2-3 | TRBD2 | NA | TRBV30 | CAWSRGGAGDTQYF | TGTGCCTGGAGTCGCGGGGGGGCCGGAGATACGCAGTATTTT
TRBJ2-7 | NA | many | TRBV7-2 | CASSLASSKAAYEQYF | TGTGCCAGCAGCTTAGCTTCCTCGAAGGCGGCCTACGAGCAGTACTTC
TRBJ2-1 | NA | many | TRBV12-3/TRBV12-4 | CASSLTPPEQFF | TGTGCCAGCAGTTTAACCCCGCCTGAGCAGTTCTTC
TRBJ2-7 | TRBD1 | NA | TRBV6-2/TRBV6-3 | CASSRIPGQGRYGQYF | TGTGCCAGCAGCAGAATCCCGGGACAGGGAAGGTACGGGCAGTACTTC
TRBJ2-7 | TRBD1 | NA | TRBV27 | CASSPPGTGLPEQYF | TGTGCCAGCAGCCCACCTGGGACAGGGCTCCCGGAGCAGTACTTC
TRBJ2-3 | TRBD1 | NA | TRBV2 | CASSGQGIITDTQYF | TGTGCCAGCAGTGGACAGGGGATAATCACAGATACGCAGTATTTT
TRBJ2-7 | NA | few | TRBV5-5 | CASSLEGPFYEQYF | TGTGCCAGCAGCTTGGAGGGGCCCTTCTACGAGCAGTACTTC
TRBJ1-2 | NA | many | TRBV30 | CAWSAPQQVCTF | TGTGCCTGGAGTGCCCCACAACAGGTCTGCACCTTC
TRBJ2-7 | NA | many | TRBV18 | CASSPLGQTYEQYF | TGTGCCAGCTCACCTCTTGGGCAGACCTACGAGCAGTACTTC
TRBJ2-5 | NA | many | TRBV18 | CASSPAALQAQYF | TGTGCCAGCTCACCGGCGGCTCTTCAAGCCCAGTACTTC
TRBJ1-1 | NA | NA | TRBV14 | CASSQQEYAEAFF | TGTGCCAGCAGTCAACAGGAGTACGCTGAAGCTTTCTTT
TRBJ2-3 | NA | many | TRBV7-2 | CASSTEVNLGTDTQYF | TGTGCCAGCAGCACCGAAGTCAACCTGGGGACAGATACGCAGTATTTT
TRBJ1-5 | NA | many | TRBV2 | CASSEDRGGQPQHF | TGTGCCAGCAGTGAAGACCGAGGGGGGCAGCCCCAGCATTTT
TRBJ2-1 | TRBD2 | NA | TRBV24-1 | CATSDLLAGGVNEQFF | TGTGCCACCAGTGATCTCTTAGCGGGAGGTGTTAATGAGCAGTTCTTC
TRBJ2-1 | TRBD2 | many | TRBV28 | CASNPQGWREVSEQFF | TGTGCCAGCAATCCCCAGGGGTGGCGGGAGGTTAGTGAGCAGTTCTTC
TRBJ1-5 | NA | few | TRBV9 | CASSPRGDVIQPQHF | TGTGCCAGCAGCCCCCGGGGCGACGTAATTCAGCCCCAGCATTTT